These 13 T cell receptor beta chains came from one sample sequenced in a study of blood T cell repertoires in COVID-19. Generated by immunoSEQ multiplex PCR, the TCRdb table keeps only in-frame clones and is missing some. The data contain just over 150,000 clones, about 80% of them singletons. The sequenced material came from peripheral blood. Source of these receptors: a man in his sixties with acute or convalescent COVID-19.

The chain recombines TRBV29-1 with TRBJ1-1, with TRBD1 matching over 8 bases. CDR3 length: 13 residues. Germline lookup yields CDR1 SQVTM and CDR2 ANQGSEA. V was pared by 4 bases and J by 4 bases, with 5 bases of the junction left unmatched. CDR3 residues: CSVGETGGTEAFF. In DNA, the CDR3 is TGCAGCGTTGGGGAAACAGGGGGCACTGAAGCTTTCTTT.

J is TRBJ2-1 and V is TRBV19; the match to TRBD2 covers 13 bases. Germline lookup yields CDR1 LNHDA and CDR2 SQIVND (reference sequence). The length of the CDR3 is 17 residues. The V segment lost 0 bases and the J segment 9 bases; nucleotides outside the gene matches: 8. CDR3 coding DNA: TGTGCCAGTAGTATAGATTCGGGACTAGCGGGACGTAGTGAGCAGTTCTTC. This translates into CASSIDSGLAGRSEQFF.

The gene calls are TRBV2 and TRBJ2-5, with a possible D match to TRBD1 (6 bases). Trimming left V 3 bases short and J 7 bases short, with 9 bases between. Germline V gives CDR1 SNHLY, CDR2 FYNNEI. The CDR3 spans 12 residues. This chain's CDR3 is CASSEGAGTQYF. The CDR3 region has the DNA TGTGCCAGCAGTGAGGGGGCGGGGACCCAGTACTTC.

The chain is built from TRBV6-6 and TRBJ2-1; possible D gene TRBD2, 6 bases. CDR3 length: 13 amino acids. Germline V gene lookup returns CDR1 MNHNY and CDR2 SVGAGI (reference sequence). Trimming pared 5 bases from V and 7 bases from J, leaving 12 bases between. CDR3 nucleotides: TGTGCCAGCAGTCGGGGGACTCGGAATGAGCAGTTCTTC. This gives the protein CASSRGTRNEQFF.

The chain carries TRBV30 and TRBJ1-2; possible D gene TRBD1, 6 bases. CDR1 GTSNPN and CDR2 SVGIG come from the germline V gene (reference sequence). Trimming took off 4 bases at V and 3 bases at J, with 18 bases between the two ends. The CDR3 sequence is 15 residues long. The CDR3 bases are TGTGCCTGGAACAGGGCGGCAGGGAGTCACTATGGCTACACCTTC. Protein: CAWNRAAGSHYGYTF. Complete variable domain (other parts from reference TRBV30 and TRBJ1-2): SQTIHQWPATLVQPVGSPLSLECTVEGTSNPNLYWYRQAAGRGLQLLFYSVGIGQISSEVPQNLSASRPQDRQFILSSKKLLLSDSGFYLCAWNRAAGSHYGYTFGSGTRLTVV.

This clone was seen a few times. The CDR3 region is CASSRQEGGSSYNEQFF. The CDR3 DNA sequence: TGCGCCAGCAGCCGTCAGGAGGGGGGGAGCTCCTACAATGAGCAGTTCTTC. This chain uses TRBV4-1 with TRBJ2-1, with TRBD2 as a possible D gene (7 bases). The CDR3 has 17 amino acids. V was trimmed by 4 bases and J by 0 bases, leaving 16 bases between them. Per the germline V gene, CDR1 is MGHRA and CDR2 is YSYEKL.

The rearrangement joins TRBV5-1 to TRBJ1-2; 9 bases match TRBD1. The junction had 15 bases not matched to a gene; V was cut back by 6 bases and J by 6 bases. CDR1 SGHRS and CDR2 YFSETQ come from the germline V gene. The CDR3 totals 16 residues. The CDR3 nucleotides are TGCGCCAGCAACCCAATGGGGGCCGGGACAGGGAATGGCTACACCTTC. Residues: CASNPMGAGTGNGYTF.

This chain joins TRBV6-2 or TRBV6-3 and TRBJ2-7; TRBD1 matches at 9 bases. From germline, CDR1 is MNHEY and CDR2 SVGEGT. This CDR3 comprises 17 residues. V lost 0 bases to trimming and J lost 5 bases; unmatched junction nucleotides: 11. The CDR3: CASSYSILQGADDEQYF. The CDR3 DNA is TGTGCCAGCAGTTACTCGATCCTACAGGGGGCCGACGACGAGCAGTACTTC.

The chain recombines TRBV28 with TRBJ2-1, with 8 bases lining up with TRBD2. CDR1 and CDR2 from the germline V gene are MDHEN and SYDVKM. Trimming removed 3 bases from V and 2 bases from J; junction bases left unmatched: 3. The CDR3 sequence is 15 residues long. The CDR3 sequence is CASSLVAGTYNEQFF. The CDR3 DNA reads as TGTGCCAGCAGTTTGGTAGCGGGAACCTACAATGAGCAGTTCTTC.

V and J are TRBV12-2 and TRBJ2-7; the table's D call, TRBD2, has no DNA check behind it. TRBV12-2 is deemed a pseudogene. CDR3 length equals 16 residues. CDR3 in amino acids: CASRLGGLAVTYEQYF. CDR3 nucleotide sequence: TGTGCAAGTCGCTTGGGGGGACTAGCGGTTACCTACGAGCAGTACTTC.

The chain couples TRBV5-4 to TRBJ1-1; D is ambiguous. Germline V CDR1 and CDR2: SGHNT, YYREEE (reference sequence). V was trimmed by 0 bases and J by 2 bases, leaving 11 bases between them. This CDR3 is built from 15 residues. The CDR3 DNA sequence: TGTGCCAGCAGCTTGGGGAACAGAGCTAACACTGAAGCTTTCTTT. Its protein product is CASSLGNRANTEAFF.

The chain links TRBV5-1 to TRBJ1-4, with D possibly TRBD1 on 6 matching bases. V gave up 4 bases and J gave up 4 bases, with 17 bases separating them. The germline V gene encodes CDR1 SGHRS and CDR2 YFSETQ. This CDR3 comprises 16 residues. The CDR3 DNA sequence: TGCGCCAGCAGCCTACAGGGCGCCGGAGGTAATGAAAAACTGTTTTTT. Its translation is CASSLQGAGGNEKLFF.

The CDR3: CASSQDGQPLSGNTIYF. The CDR3 DNA reads as TGCGCCAGCAGCCAAGACGGACAGCCCCTCTCTGGAAACACCATATATTTT. V is TRBV4-1 and J is TRBJ1-3; D possibly corresponds to TRBD1 (6 bases). This CDR3 is 17 amino acids long. The germline V gene has CDR1 MGHRA and CDR2 YSYEKL. V was pared by 0 bases and J by 0 bases, with 12 bases between.